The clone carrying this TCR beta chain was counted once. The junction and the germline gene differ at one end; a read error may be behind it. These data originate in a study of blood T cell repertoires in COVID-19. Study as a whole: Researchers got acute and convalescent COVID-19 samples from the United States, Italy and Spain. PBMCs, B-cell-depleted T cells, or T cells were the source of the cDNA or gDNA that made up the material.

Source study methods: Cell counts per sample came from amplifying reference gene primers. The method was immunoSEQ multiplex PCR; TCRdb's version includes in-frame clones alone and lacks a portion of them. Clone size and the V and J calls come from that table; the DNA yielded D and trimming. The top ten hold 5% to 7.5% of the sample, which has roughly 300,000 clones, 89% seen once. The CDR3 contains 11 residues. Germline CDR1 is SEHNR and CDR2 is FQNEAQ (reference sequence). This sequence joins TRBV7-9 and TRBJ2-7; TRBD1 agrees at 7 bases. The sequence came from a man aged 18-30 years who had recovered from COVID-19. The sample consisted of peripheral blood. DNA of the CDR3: TGTGCCAGCAGCTTAGCACAGGGGAAGGACTTC. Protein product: CASSLAQGKDF.